The rows below give T cell receptor beta chains drawn from one sample of a study of OX40 agonist ivuxolimab in advanced cancers. Measured with immunoSEQ multiplex PCR; TCRdb has only the in-frame clones, and not every one. The sample shows 87,000 or so clones, around nine tenths of them seen only once. The sample consisted of CD4+ or CD8+ T cells sorted from blood, taken in a trial of the OX40 agonist ivuxolimab. The receptors were sampled from an adult with an advanced solid tumor such as melanoma, head and neck, liver or kidney cancer. CDR3s include the opening cysteine and the closing phenylalanine or tryptophan. D genes are given only for firm matches. Only some rows state a clone size, as once, few, many or a class for expanded clones.

j_call clone_size v_call d_call cdr3_aa cdr3_nt
TRBJ1-2 . TRBV4-3 . CASSQDWGPTNYGYTF TGCGCCAGCAGCCAAGATTGGGGACCCACTAACTATGGCTACACCTTC
TRBJ1-2 . TRBV6-6 . CASSYGQGWGYTF TGTGCCAGCAGTTACGGGCAGGGATGGGGCTACACCTTC
TRBJ2-5 . TRBV5-1 . CASSLRHGSGETQYF TGCGCCAGCAGCTTAAGACACGGGAGTGGGGAGACCCAGTACTTC
TRBJ2-1 . TRBV29-1 TRBD2 CSVQVMAGDNEQFF TGCAGCGTTCAAGTAATGGCGGGGGACAATGAGCAGTTCTTC
TRBJ2-5 . TRBV5-4 . CASSLARLHQETQYF TGTGCCAGCAGCTTGGCCCGACTGCACCAAGAGACCCAGTACTTC
TRBJ2-3 . TRBV7-9 . CASSLVLSDTQYF TGTGCCAGCAGCTTAGTACTCTCAGATACGCAGTATTTT
TRBJ2-7 . TRBV6-1 TRBD1 CASSEQGARRIPSSSYEQYF TGTGCCAGCAGTGAACAGGGGGCGCGGAGAATTCCCTCTTCGTCCTACGAGCAGTACTTC
TRBJ2-3 . TRBV6-6 TRBD2 CASSYSWGGATDTQYF TGTGCCAGCAGTTACTCTTGGGGGGGAGCCACAGATACGCAGTATTTT
TRBJ1-3 . TRBV5-6 . CASSLDWGSGNTIYF TGTGCCAGCAGCTTGGACTGGGGTTCTGGAAACACCATATATTTT
TRBJ2-7 few TRBV6-5 . CASSEQSGLEQYF TGTGCCAGCAGCGAACAGTCGGGTCTCGAGCAGTACTTC
TRBJ2-7 . TRBV7-2 . CASSRSGGSGSYEQYF TGTGCCAGCAGCCGAAGCGGTGGATCCGGGTCCTACGAGCAGTACTTC
TRBJ2-7 . TRBV5-1 TRBD1 CASSPSGTGRMDEQYF TGCGCCAGCAGCCCATCAGGGACAGGGCGGATGGACGAGCAGTACTTC
TRBJ1-2 . TRBV28 TRBD1 CASTSGTANYGYTF TGTGCCAGCACCTCCGGGACAGCTAACTATGGCTACACCTTC
TRBJ2-5 . TRBV5-1 . CASSPTTGTQETQYF TGCGCCAGCAGCCCCACTACAGGCACGCAAGAGACCCAGTACTTC
TRBJ2-1 . TRBV2 . CASSGQGSYNEQFF TGTGCCAGCAGTGGGCAGGGTTCTTACAATGAGCAGTTCTTC
TRBJ2-1 . TRBV4-1 . CASSGTGIPGHNEQFF TGCGCCAGCAGCGGAACAGGGATACCGGGCCACAATGAGCAGTTCTTC
TRBJ2-7 . TRBV30 . CAWSPGPYEQYF TGTGCCTGGAGTCCGGGGCCCTACGAGCAGTACTTC
TRBJ2-1 . TRBV5-1 TRBD1 CASSSAGTGVNEQFF TGCGCCAGCAGCTCGGCCGGGACAGGGGTCAATGAGCAGTTCTTC
TRBJ2-7 . TRBV27 TRBD2 CASSLSSGVGYEQYF TGTGCCAGCAGTTTGTCTAGCGGTGTAGGATACGAGCAGTACTTC
TRBJ2-6 once TRBV7-9 . CASSPGQSGANVLTF TGTGCCAGCAGCCCGGGACAATCTGGGGCCAACGTCCTGACTTTC
TRBJ2-2 . TRBV6-6 TRBD2 CASSRVAGETTGELFF TGTGCCAGCAGTAGGGTAGCGGGAGAGACCACCGGGGAGCTGTTTTTT
TRBJ2-3 . TRBV5-6 . CASSLAPFSTDTQYF TGTGCCAGCAGCTTGGCCCCATTTAGCACAGATACGCAGTATTTT
TRBJ2-7 . TRBV7-9 . CASSLRSTGSYEQYF TGTGCCAGCAGCTTACGCTCGACAGGCTCCTACGAGCAGTACTTC
TRBJ2-7 once TRBV5-1 TRBD2 CASSPGGQVYEQYF TGCGCCAGCAGCCCGGGGGGGCAGGTCTACGAGCAGTACTTC
TRBJ2-7 . TRBV21-1 . CASSKARGDEQYF TGTGCCAGCAGCAAAGCGCGGGGGGACGAGCAGTACTTC
TRBJ2-2 . TRBV11-3 . CASSLETGELFF TGTGCCAGCAGCTTAGAGACCGGGGAGCTGTTTTTT